This record concerns one T cell receptor (beta chain) sequence. Germline CDR1 WSHSY, CDR2 SAAADI. There are 14 residues in the CDR3. Trimming shortened V by 3 bases and J by 3 bases, and 9 bases separated the two germline ends. The method was immunoSEQ multiplex PCR; TCRdb's version includes in-frame clones alone and lacks a portion of them. Of approximately 44,000 clones listed, around 90% are singletons. This entry is derived from a study of T cell changes during pregnancy in multiple sclerosis. The sequence derives from a female donor with multiple sclerosis, enrolled in a pregnancy study. The chain combines TRBV10-2 with TRBJ1-5; a weak D match, TRBD1 (5 bases). The material was CD4+ T cells from peripheral blood mononuclear cells, obtained before pregnancy. The CDR3 nucleotides read TGCGCCAGCAGTGACAGGGTGAACAATCAGCCCCAGCATTTT. This sequence encodes CASSDRVNNQPQHF.